This T cell receptor beta chain was documented in a study of cytomegalovirus exposure and HLA in healthy donors. Primers included in the PCR were 60 Vbeta and 13 Jbeta primers. Profiling relied on immunoSEQ multiplex PCR, and the TCRdb table lists in-frame clones only, not all of them. The repertoire consists of around 90,000 clones, with under 90% occurring once and the leading ten covering approximately 3.8%. The germline V gene encodes CDR1 MRHNA and CDR2 SNTAGT. The CDR3 has 13 residues. J was trimmed by 7 bases and V by 4 bases; bases with no gene match: 6. The receptor's source is a man aged 45-65 years in good health and CMV-seronegative. Sequenced material: PBMCs. The V and J genes are TRBV6-4 and TRBJ1-2, with 7 bases matching TRBD1. CDR3 residues: CASSATGEAGYTF. CDR3 DNA: TGTGCCAGCAGTGCTACAGGGGAGGCTGGCTACACCTTC.